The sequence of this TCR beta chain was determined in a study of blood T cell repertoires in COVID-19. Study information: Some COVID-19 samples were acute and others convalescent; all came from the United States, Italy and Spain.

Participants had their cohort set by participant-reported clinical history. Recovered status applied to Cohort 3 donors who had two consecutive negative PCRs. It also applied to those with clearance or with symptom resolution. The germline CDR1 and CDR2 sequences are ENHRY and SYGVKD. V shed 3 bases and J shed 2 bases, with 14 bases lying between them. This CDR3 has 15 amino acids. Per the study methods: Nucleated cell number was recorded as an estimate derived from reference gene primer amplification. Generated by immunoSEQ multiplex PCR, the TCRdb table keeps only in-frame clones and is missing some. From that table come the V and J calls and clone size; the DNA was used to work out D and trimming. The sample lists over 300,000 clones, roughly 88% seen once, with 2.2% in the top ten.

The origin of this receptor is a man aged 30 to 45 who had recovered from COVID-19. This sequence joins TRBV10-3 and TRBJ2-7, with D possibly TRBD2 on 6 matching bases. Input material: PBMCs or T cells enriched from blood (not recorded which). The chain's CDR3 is CAISESIGEAYEQYF. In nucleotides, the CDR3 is TGTGCCATCAGTGAATCGATAGGGGAGGCCTACGAGCAGTACTTC.